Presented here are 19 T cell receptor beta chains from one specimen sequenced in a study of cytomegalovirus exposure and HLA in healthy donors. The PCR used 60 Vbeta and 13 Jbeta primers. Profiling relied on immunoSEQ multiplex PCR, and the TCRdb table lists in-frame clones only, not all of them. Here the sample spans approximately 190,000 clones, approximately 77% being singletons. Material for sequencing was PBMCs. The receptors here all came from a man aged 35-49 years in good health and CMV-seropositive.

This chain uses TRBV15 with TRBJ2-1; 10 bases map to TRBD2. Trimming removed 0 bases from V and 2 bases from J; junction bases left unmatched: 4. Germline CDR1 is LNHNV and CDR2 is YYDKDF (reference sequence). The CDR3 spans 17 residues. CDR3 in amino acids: CATSREASGGAYNEQFF. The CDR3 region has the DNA TGTGCCACCAGCAGAGAAGCTAGCGGGGGCGCCTACAATGAGCAGTTCTTC.

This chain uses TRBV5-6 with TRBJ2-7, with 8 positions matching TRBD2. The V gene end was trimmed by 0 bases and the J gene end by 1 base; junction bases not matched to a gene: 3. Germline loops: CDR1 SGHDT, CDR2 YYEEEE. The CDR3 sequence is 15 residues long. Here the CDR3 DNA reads TGTGCCAGCAGCTTGGGTCAGCGGGGGTCCTACGAGCAGTACTTC. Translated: CASSLGQRGSYEQYF.

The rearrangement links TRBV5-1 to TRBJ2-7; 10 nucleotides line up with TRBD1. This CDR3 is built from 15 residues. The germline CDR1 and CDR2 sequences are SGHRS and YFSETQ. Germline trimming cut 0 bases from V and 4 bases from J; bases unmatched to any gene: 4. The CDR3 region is CASSLARDRGYEQYF. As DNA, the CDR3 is TGCGCCAGCAGCTTGGCCCGGGACAGGGGTTACGAGCAGTACTTC. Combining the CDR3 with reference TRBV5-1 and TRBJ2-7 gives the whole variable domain KAGVTQTPRYLIKTRGQQVTLSCSPISGHRSVSWYQQTPGQGLQFLFEYFSETQRNKGNFPGRFSGRQFSNSRSEMNVSTLELGDSALYLCASSLARDRGYEQYFGPGTRLTVT.

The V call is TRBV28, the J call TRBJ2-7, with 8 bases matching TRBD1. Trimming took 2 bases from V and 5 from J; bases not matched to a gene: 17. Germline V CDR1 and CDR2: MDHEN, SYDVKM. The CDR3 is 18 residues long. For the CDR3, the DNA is TGTGCCAGCAGTTTAAGGTACGGAATCAGGGGGCGAGTTCACGAGCAGTACTTC. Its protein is CASSLRYGIRGRVHEQYF.

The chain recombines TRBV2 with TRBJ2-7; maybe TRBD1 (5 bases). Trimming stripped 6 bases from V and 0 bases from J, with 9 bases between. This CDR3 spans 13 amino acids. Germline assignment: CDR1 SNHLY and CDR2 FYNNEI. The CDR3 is CASRTDSSYEQYF. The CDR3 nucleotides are TGTGCCAGCAGGACCGACAGCTCCTACGAGCAGTACTTC. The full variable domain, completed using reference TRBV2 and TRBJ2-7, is EPEVTQTPSHQVTQMGQEVILRCVPISNHLYFYWYRQILGQKVEFLVSFYNNEISEKSEIFDDQFSVERPDGSNFTLKIRSTKLEDSAMYFCASRTDSSYEQYFGPGTRLTVT.

In nucleotides, the CDR3 is TGTGCCAGCACCGGGCGGGAGGGCCTGAATGAGCAGTTCTTC. This translates into CASTGREGLNEQFF. V and J are TRBV6-5 and TRBJ2-1; 9 bases fit TRBD2. Losses at the gene ends were 7 bases for V and 7 bases for J; bases not matched to a gene: 8. Per germline, CDR1 MNHEY and CDR2 SVGAGI. The CDR3 runs 14 residues.

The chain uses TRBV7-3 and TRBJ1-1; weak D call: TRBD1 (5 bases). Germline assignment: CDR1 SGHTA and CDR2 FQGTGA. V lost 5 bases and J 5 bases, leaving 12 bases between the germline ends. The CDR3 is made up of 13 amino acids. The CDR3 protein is CASSPPKGTEAFF. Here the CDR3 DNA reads TGTGCCAGCAGCCCCCCAAAGGGGACTGAAGCTTTCTTT.

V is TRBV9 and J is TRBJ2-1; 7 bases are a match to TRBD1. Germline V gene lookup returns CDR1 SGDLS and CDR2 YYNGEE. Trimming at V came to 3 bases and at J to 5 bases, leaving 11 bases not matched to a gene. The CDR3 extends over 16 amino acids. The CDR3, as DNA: TGTGCCAGCAGCGCGAAGGGGACAGAGAGAAACAATGAGCAGTTCTTC. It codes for CASSAKGTERNNEQFF.

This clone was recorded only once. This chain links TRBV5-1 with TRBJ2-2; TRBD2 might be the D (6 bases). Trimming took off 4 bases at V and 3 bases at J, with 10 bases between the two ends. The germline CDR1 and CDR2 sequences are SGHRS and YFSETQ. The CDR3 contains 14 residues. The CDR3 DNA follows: TGCGCCAGCAGCGGAGGGGATCACACCGGGGAGCTGTTTTTT. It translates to CASSGGDHTGELFF.

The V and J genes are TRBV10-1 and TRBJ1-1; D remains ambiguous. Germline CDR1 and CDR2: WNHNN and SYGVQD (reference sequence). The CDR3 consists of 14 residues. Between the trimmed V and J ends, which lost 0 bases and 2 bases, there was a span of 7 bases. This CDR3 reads CASSESARNTEAFF. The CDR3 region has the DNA TGCGCCAGCAGTGAGTCGGCCAGAAACACTGAAGCTTTCTTT.

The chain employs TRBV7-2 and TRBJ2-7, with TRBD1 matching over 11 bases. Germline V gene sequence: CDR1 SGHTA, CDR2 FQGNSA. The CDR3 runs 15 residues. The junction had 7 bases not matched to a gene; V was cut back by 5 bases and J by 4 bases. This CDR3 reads CASSARTGGGYEQYF. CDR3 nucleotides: TGTGCCAGCAGCGCGCGGACAGGGGGCGGTTACGAGCAGTACTTC.

As DNA, the CDR3 is TGCGCCAGTCGACTCCCTCGGAATGGCTACACCTTC. Amino acids: CASRLPRNGYTF. The chain couples TRBV10-2 to TRBJ1-2; D is uncertain. Germline-derived CDR1 and CDR2 are WSHSY and SAAADI. This CDR3 is built from 12 residues. The V end lost 9 bases, the J end lost 6 bases, and 14 bases lay between the germline ends.

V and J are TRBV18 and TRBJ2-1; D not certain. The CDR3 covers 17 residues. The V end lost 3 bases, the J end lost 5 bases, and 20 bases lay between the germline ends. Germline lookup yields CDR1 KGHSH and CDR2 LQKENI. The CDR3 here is CASSPLPIKTEDNEQFF. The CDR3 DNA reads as TGTGCCAGCTCACCTTTGCCGATCAAAACAGAAGACAATGAGCAGTTCTTC.

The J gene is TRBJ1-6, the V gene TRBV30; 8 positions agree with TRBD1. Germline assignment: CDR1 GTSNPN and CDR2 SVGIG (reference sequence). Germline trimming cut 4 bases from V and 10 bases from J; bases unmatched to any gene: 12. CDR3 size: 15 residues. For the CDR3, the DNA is TGTGCCTGGACCCAACCAGGGACAGGAAGATCACCCCTCCACTTT. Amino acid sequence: CAWTQPGTGRSPLHF. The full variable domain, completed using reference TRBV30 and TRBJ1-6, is SQTIHQWPATLVQPVGSPLSLECTVEGTSNPNLYWYRQAAGRGLQLLFYSVGIGQISSEVPQNLSASRPQDRQFILSSKKLLLSDSGFYLCAWTQPGTGRSPLHFGNGTRLTVT.

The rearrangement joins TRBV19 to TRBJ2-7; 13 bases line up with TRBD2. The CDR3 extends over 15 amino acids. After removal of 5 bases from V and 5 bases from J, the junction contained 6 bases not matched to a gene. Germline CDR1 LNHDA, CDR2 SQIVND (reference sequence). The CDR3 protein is CASSRTSGRGNEQYF. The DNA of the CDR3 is TGTGCCAGTAGTCGGACTAGCGGGAGAGGAAACGAGCAGTACTTC.

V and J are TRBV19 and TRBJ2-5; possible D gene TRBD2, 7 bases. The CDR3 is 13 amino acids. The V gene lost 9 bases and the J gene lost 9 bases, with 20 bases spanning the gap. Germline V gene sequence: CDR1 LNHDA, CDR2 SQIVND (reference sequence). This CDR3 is CASRGGGSGAQYF. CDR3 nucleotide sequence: TGTGCCAGCAGAGGGGGGGGGTCGGGGGCCCAGTACTTC.

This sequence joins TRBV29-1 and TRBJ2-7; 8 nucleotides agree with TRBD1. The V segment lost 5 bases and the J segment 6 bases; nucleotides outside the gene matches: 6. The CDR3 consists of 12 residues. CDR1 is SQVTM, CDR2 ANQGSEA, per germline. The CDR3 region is CSVLSGGFEQYF. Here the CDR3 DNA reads TGCAGCGTTCTGTCAGGGGGCTTCGAGCAGTACTTC.

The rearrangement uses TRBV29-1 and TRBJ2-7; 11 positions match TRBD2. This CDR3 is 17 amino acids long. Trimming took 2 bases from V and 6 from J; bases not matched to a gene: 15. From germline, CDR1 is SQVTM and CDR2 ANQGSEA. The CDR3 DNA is TGCAGCGTTGAAATTGGGAGGGCTAGCGGGAGGCGAGGCGAGCAGTACTTC. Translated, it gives CSVEIGRASGRRGEQYF.

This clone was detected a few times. In nucleotides, the CDR3 is TGTGCCAGCAGCTTAGGGACAGGGGAGCAGTACTTC. Amino acid sequence: CASSLGTGEQYF. The chain carries TRBV7-9 and TRBJ2-7; 8 positions match TRBD1. The CDR3 length is 12 residues. With V trimmed by 1 base and J by 7 bases, 0 bases remained unmatched. Germline CDR1 and CDR2: SEHNR and FQNEAQ (reference sequence). The variable domain in full, with the rest retrieved from reference TRBV7-9 and TRBJ2-7, is DTGVSQNPRHKITKRGQNVTFRCDPISEHNRLYWYRQTLGQGPEFLTYFQNEAQLEKSRLLSDRFSAERPKGSFSTLEIQRTEQGDSAMYLCASSLGTGEQYFGPGTRLTVT.